This T cell receptor beta chain was found in a study of blood T cells in healthy people across ages. The study, taken as a whole, reports: Aged donors had fewer naive CD4+ cells and lower diversity than long-lived donors. There was a strong correlation between TCR beta diversity and naive T cell percentage.

CDR3 length: 13 residues. Germline assignment: CDR1 DFQATT and CDR2 SNEGSKA (reference sequence). Trimming removed 3 bases at V and 4 bases at J, with 12 bases between. This clonotype was counted between two and nine times. Its antigen remains unidentified. With a J-beta primer mix and a sample-barcoded 5' primer, a second PCR ran 7 to 11 cycles. Each sample provided no less than 2.5 million CDR3-containing paired-end reads. TCRdb re-called the 5' RACE reads with MiXCR, one entry per CDR3 protein. The sample has around 1,900,000 distinct CDR3 sequences, roughly two fifths seen once. What was sequenced was blood. This TCR was recovered from a human donor in good health. The rearrangement links TRBV20-1 to TRBJ1-2, with unresolved D. DNA for the CDR3: TGCAGTGCTAGTTCGCAGACCCGCTATGGCTACACCTTC. Translating it yields CSASSQTRYGYTF.